The 3 T cell receptor beta chains listed next were all sequenced from one sample in a study of shared clonotypes between healthy human individuals. Profiling relied on immunoSEQ multiplex PCR, and the TCRdb table lists in-frame clones only, not all of them. The data contain more than 2,000,000 clones, 85% to 95% of them singletons. Sample: naive CD4+ T cells from PBMCs. The subset is: CD45RA+ positively selected. These receptors originate from a man aged 18 to 30 in good health. Some clones in this sample may be carry-over from other donors' samples.

The rearrangement joins TRBV5-4 to TRBJ2-1; 12 nucleotides align to TRBD2. The CDR3 covers 17 residues. Germline V CDR1 and CDR2: SGHNT, YYREEE (reference sequence). Unmatched junction bases numbered 10, after V lost 0 bases and J lost 9 bases. DNA for the CDR3: TGTGCCAGCAGCTTGGCCCAGACTAGCGGGAGTGGCGGTGAGCAGTTCTTC. Amino acid sequence: CASSLAQTSGSGGEQFF.

The chain recombines TRBV10-3 with TRBJ1-4, with TRBD1 as a possible D gene (5 bases). CDR3 length: 15 residues. Trimming took off 3 bases at V and 5 bases at J, with 13 bases between the two ends. Germline V gene data show CDR1 as ENHRY and CDR2 as SYGVKD. The CDR3 DNA is TGTGCCATCAGTGATCCGGGACGGGGCAATGAAAAACTGTTTTTT. It yields the protein CAISDPGRGNEKLFF.

This rearrangement joins TRBV28 to TRBJ1-2; D not resolved. Per germline, CDR1 MDHEN and CDR2 SYDVKM. Trimming stripped 7 bases from V and 4 bases from J, with 16 bases between. The CDR3 runs 14 residues. CDR3 sequence reads: CASTTRGLSYGYTF. The CDR3 DNA follows: TGTGCCAGCACCACACGAGGGTTATCCTATGGCTACACCTTC.